The 5 T cell receptor beta chains listed next were all sequenced from one sample in a study of identical twins. TCRdb re-derived calls from the 5' RACE reads in MiXCR, one entry per CDR3 protein. The table has a few hundred thousand distinct CDR3 sequences, roughly an eighth seen once. The same data also contributed to another study, on yellow fever vaccine responses in identical twins.

Sequences were obtained from CD4+ T cells sorted from blood. These receptors were collected from a woman in her late teens or twenties in good health.

The chain joins TRBV28 to TRBJ2-3, with D possibly TRBD2 on 6 matching bases. Germline assignment: CDR1 MDHEN and CDR2 SYDVKM. The CDR3 has 16 residues. V lost 6 bases and J 0 bases, leaving 16 bases between the germline ends. The CDR3 nucleotides are TGTGCCAGCAGCAAATTAGCGGCCCCTAGCACAGATACGCAGTATTTT. Translation: CASSKLAAPSTDTQYF.

This clonotype has just a few counts. The chain recombines TRBV7-9 with TRBJ2-2, with a tentative D call TRBD2 (6 bases). The V gene lost 6 bases and the J gene lost 1 base, with 18 bases spanning the gap. The CDR3 consists of 17 residues. From germline, CDR1 is SEHNR and CDR2 FQNEAQ (reference sequence). CDR3 DNA: TGTGCCAGCAGGACCTTCTTTGGGGGGATGAACACCGGGGAGCTGTTTTTT. Translation gives CASRTFFGGMNTGELFF.

The table lists this clonotype with a few counts. For the CDR3, the DNA is TGTGCCAGCAGTGAAACAGGCGGTGAGCAGTTCTTC. Protein: CASSETGGEQFF. The chain employs TRBV2 and TRBJ2-1; tentative D call: TRBD1 (5 bases). From germline, CDR1 is SNHLY and CDR2 FYNNEI. The CDR3 contains 12 residues. Trimming removed 2 bases from V and 9 bases from J, with 8 bases in between.

The chain employs TRBV5-4 and TRBJ2-2; 9 bases agree with TRBD1. J lost 4 bases, V lost 2 bases, and 6 bases had no gene match. From germline, CDR1 is SGHNT and CDR2 YYREEE (reference sequence). The CDR3 length is 16 residues. The CDR3 region has the DNA TGTGCCAGCAGCTTAGGACAGGGGTCGATCACCGGGGAGCTGTTTTTT. Its protein product is CASSLGQGSITGELFF. Full variable domain (missing parts from reference TRBV5-4 and TRBJ2-2): ETGVTQSPTHLIKTRGQQVTLRCSSQSGHNTVSWYQQALGQGPQFIFQYYREEENGRGNFPPRFSGLQFPNYSSELNVNALELDDSALYLCASSLGQGSITGELFFGEGSRLTVL.

The V and J genes are TRBV12-3 or TRBV12-4 and TRBJ2-3; D possibly corresponds to TRBD1 (6 bases). Between the trimmed V and J ends, which lost 5 bases and 0 bases, there was a span of 24 bases. This CDR3 contains 19 residues. CDR3 nucleotide sequence: TGTGCCAGCAGTCCCTGGGGGCTCACGGCAAGACCTAGCACAGATACGCAGTATTTT. Protein sequence: CASSPWGLTARPSTDTQYF.